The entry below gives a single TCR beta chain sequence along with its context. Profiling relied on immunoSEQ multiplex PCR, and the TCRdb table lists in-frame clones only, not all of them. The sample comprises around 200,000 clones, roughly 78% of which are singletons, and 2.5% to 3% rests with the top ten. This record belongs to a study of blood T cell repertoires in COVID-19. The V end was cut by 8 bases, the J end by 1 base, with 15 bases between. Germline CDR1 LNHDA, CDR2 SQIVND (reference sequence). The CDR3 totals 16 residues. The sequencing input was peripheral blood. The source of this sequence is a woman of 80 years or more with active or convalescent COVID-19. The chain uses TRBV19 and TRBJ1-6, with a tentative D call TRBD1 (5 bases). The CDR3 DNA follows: TGTGCCAGTGAAGGGGAGGGTACATCCTATAATTCACCCCTCCACTTT. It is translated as CASEGEGTSYNSPLHF.